What follows describes a single T cell receptor (beta chain). The antigen remains unidentified. Per germline, CDR1 LNHDA and CDR2 SQIVND (reference sequence). V shed 8 bases and J shed 2 bases, with 13 bases lying between them. The CDR3 has 14 amino acids. The sample is drawn from a study of coeliac disease. Background on the study: Coeliac patients had active, refractory type I, or gluten-free-diet-controlled disease.

General study points: Largely private TRB repertoires meant most sequences were sample-unique.

Cells were frozen in aliquots of roughly 500,000, and one aliquot per fraction was sequenced. Produced via immunoSEQ multiplex PCR; TCRdb's table is partial and in-frame only. The top ten hold about 30% of the sample, which has over a thousand clones, approximately 69% seen once. This clonotype originated in a woman aged 35 to 49 with celiac disease on a gluten-free diet, and with hypertension. The sample taken for sequencing was lamina propria lymphocytes from the gut. The chain links TRBV19 to TRBJ1-3; a weak D match, TRBD1 (6 bases). As DNA, the CDR3 is TGTGCCAGTGCCCGAGGGGGAGCTGGAAACACCATATATTTT. Its protein is CASARGGAGNTIYF.